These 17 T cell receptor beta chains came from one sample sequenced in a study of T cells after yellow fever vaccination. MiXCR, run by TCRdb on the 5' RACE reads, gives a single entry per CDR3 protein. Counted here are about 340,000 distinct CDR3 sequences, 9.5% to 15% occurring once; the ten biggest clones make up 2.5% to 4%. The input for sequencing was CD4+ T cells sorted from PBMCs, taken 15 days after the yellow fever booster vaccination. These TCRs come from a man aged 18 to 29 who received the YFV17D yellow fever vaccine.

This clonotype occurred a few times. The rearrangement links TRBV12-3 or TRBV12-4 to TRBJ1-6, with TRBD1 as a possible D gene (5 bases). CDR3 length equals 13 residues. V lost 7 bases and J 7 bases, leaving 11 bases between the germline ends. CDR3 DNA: TGTGCCAGCACCAGGGTACGCAATTCACCCCTCCACTTT. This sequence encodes CASTRVRNSPLHF.

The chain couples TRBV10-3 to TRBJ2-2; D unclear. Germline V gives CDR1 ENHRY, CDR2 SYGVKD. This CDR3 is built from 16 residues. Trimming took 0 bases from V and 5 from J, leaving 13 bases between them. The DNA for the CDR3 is TGTGCCATCAGTGAGTCAACATTAAGGGAAACCGGGGAGCTGTTTTTT. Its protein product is CAISESTLRETGELFF.

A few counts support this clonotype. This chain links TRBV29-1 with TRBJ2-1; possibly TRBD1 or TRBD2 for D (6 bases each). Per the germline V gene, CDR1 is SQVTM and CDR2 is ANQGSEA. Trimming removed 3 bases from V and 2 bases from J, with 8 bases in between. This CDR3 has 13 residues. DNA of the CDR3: TGCAGCGTTGAGGGGGGCCCCTACAATGAGCAGTTCTTC. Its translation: CSVEGGPYNEQFF.

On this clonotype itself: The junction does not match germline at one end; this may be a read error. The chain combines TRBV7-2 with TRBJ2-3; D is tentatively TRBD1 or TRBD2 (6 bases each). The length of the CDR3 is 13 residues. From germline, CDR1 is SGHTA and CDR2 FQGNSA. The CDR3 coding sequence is TGTGCCAGCAGCCGGGGCTGGCGGGGACATCCTCCCTTT. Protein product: CASSRGWRGHPPF.

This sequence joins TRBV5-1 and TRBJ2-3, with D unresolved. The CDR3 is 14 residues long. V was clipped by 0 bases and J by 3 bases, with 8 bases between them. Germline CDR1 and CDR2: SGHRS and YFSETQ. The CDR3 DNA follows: TGCGCCAGCAGCTTGGATAGGCCGACAGATACGCAGTATTTT. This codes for CASSLDRPTDTQYF.

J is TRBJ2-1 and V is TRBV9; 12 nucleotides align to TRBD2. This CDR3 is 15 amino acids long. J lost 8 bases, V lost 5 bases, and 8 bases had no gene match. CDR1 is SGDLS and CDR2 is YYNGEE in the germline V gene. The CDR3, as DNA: TGTGCCAGCAGTGAGACGGGACTAGCGGGCCATGAGCAGTTCTTC. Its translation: CASSETGLAGHEQFF.

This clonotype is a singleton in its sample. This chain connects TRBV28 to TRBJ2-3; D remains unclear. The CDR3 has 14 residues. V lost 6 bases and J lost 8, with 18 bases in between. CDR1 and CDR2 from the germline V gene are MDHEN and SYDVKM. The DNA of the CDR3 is TGTGCCAGCAGGGGTTACACTTCTTCGGGTACGCAGTATTTT. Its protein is CASRGYTSSGTQYF.

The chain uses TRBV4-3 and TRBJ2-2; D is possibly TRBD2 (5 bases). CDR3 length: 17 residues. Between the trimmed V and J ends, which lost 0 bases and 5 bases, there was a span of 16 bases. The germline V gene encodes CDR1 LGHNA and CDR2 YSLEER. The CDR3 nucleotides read TGCGCCAGCAGCCAAGATCCGGCGGGTATAGAGACCGGGGAGCTGTTTTTT. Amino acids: CASSQDPAGIETGELFF.

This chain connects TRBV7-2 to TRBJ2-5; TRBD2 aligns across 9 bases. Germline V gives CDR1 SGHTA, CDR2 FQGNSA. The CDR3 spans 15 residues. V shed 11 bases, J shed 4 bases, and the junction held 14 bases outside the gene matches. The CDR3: CASKIAGAGPETQYF. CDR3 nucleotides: TGTGCCTCGAAAATAGCGGGGGCCGGGCCAGAGACCCAGTACTTC.

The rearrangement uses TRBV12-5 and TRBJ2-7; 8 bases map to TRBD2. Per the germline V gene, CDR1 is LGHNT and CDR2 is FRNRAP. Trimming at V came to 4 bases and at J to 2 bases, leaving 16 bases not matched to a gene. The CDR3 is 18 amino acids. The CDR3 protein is CASGWGTREYRKPYEQYF. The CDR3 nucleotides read TGTGCTAGTGGTTGGGGGACTAGGGAATATCGCAAGCCCTACGAGCAGTACTTC. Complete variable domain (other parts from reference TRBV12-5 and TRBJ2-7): DARVTQTPRHKVTEMGQEVTMRCQPILGHNTVFWYRQTMMQGLELLAYFRNRAPLDDSGMPKDRFSAEMPDATLATLKIQPSEPRDSAVYFCASGWGTREYRKPYEQYFGPGTRLTVT.

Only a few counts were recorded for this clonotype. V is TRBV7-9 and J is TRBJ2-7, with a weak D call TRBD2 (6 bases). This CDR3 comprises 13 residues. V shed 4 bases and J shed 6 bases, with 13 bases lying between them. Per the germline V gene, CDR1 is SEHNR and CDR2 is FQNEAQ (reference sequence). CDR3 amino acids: CASSSRGYSEQYV. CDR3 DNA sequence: TGTGCCAGCAGCTCACGGGGGTATAGCGAGCAGTACGTC.

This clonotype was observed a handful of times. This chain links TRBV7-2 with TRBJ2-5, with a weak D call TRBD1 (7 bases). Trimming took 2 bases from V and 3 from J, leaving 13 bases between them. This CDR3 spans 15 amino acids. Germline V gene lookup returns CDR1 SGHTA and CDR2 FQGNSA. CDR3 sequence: CASSLLGRGEETQYF. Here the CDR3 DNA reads TGTGCCAGCAGCTTACTTGGCAGGGGGGAAGAGACCCAGTACTTC.

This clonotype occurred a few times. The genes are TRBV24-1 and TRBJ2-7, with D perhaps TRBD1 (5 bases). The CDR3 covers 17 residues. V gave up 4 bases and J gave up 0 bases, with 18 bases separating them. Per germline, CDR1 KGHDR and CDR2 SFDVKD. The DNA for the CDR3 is TGTGCCACCAGTGAACGGCCACAGGAACTCCTCTCCTACGAGCAGTACTTC. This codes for CATSERPQELLSYEQYF.

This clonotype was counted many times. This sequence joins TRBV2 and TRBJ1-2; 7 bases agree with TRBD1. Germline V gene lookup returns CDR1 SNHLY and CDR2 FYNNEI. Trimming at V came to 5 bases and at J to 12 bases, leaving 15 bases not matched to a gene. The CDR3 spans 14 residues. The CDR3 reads CASSYRTGFGVHTF. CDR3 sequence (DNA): TGTGCCAGCAGTTATCGGACAGGCTTCGGAGTCCACACCTTC.

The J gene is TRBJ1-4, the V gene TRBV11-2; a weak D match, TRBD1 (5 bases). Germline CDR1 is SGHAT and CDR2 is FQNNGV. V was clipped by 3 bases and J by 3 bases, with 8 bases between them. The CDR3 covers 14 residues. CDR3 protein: CASSLDTANEKLFF. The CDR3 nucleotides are TGTGCCAGCAGCTTGGACACGGCTAATGAAAAACTGTTTTTT.

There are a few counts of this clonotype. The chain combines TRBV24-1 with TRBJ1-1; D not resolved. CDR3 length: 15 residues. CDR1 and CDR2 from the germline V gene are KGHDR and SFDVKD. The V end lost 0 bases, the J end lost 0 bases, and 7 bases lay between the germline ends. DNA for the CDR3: TGTGCCACCAGTGATTTGGTGGACCTGAACACTGAAGCTTTCTTT. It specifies CATSDLVDLNTEAFF.

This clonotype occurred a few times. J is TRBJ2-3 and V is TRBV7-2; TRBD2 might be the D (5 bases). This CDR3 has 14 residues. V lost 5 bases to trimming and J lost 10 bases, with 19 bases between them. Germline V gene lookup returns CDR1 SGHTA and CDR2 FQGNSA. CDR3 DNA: TGTGCCAGCAGCCTACGCGAGGACTGGCCGCCGCAGTATTTT. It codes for CASSLREDWPPQYF.